The 17 T cell receptor beta chains in this list originate from one sample, sequenced in a study of T cell responses to AZD1222 COVID-19 vaccine. TCRdb's table, derived via immunoSEQ multiplex PCR, lists solely in-frame clones and lacks some. The repertoire has fewer than 150,000 clones, approximately 93% of them found once; the top ten carry approximately 3.3%. Source: peripheral blood, taken on day 0 of AZD1222 vaccination. Receptor source: an adult in good health.

The chain is built from TRBV5-1 and TRBJ1-6, with no clear D. Germline V gene sequence: CDR1 SGHRS, CDR2 YFSETQ. Trimming took off 0 bases at V and 6 bases at J, with 13 bases between the two ends. The CDR3 length is 16 residues. As DNA, the CDR3 is TGCGCCAGCAGCTTGGCCGGGTTGGGTTCTAATTCACCCCTCCACTTT. It encodes CASSLAGLGSNSPLHF.

The table lists this clone with a count of one. This chain joins TRBV3-1 (or the pseudogene TRBV3-2) and TRBJ2-1, with no clear D. Germline CDR1 is LGHDT and CDR2 is YNNKEL (reference sequence). The germline V and J ends were trimmed by 2 bases and 9 bases, with 14 bases remaining between them. This CDR3 is 14 amino acids long. This chain's CDR3 is CASSQYSSGGEQFF. For the CDR3, the DNA is TGTGCCAGCAGCCAATACTCGTCCGGCGGTGAGCAGTTCTTC.

The chain couples TRBV19 to TRBJ1-5; 9 bases map to TRBD1. This CDR3 region has 14 residues. Unmatched junction bases numbered 2, after V lost 6 bases and J lost 2 bases. Per germline, CDR1 LNHDA and CDR2 SQIVND (reference sequence). The CDR3 region is CASRRTGGNQPQHF. In DNA form, the CDR3 reads TGTGCCAGTAGACGGACAGGGGGCAATCAGCCCCAGCATTTT.

V gene TRBV19 combines with J gene TRBJ1-5; the D gene is possibly TRBD1 (6 bases). The CDR3 extends over 15 amino acids. CDR1 LNHDA and CDR2 SQIVND come from the germline V gene (reference sequence). V lost 8 bases and J 0 bases, leaving 14 bases between the germline ends. The CDR3 loop is CASRGQTLSNQPQHF. DNA for the CDR3: TGTGCCAGTCGCGGACAGACGCTTAGCAATCAGCCCCAGCATTTT.

This sequence joins TRBV9 and TRBJ1-2; no reliable D call. V lost 4 bases, J lost 5 bases, and 12 bases lay in between. The CDR3 loop spans 13 amino acids. In germline, CDR1 is SGDLS, CDR2 YYNGEE. The CDR3 region is CASSRHGAYGYTF. CDR3 sequence (DNA): TGTGCCAGCAGCCGGCATGGAGCTTATGGCTACACCTTC.

This chain joins TRBV19 and TRBJ2-7, with D possibly matching TRBD2 (5 bases). CDR1 and CDR2 from the germline V gene are LNHDA and SQIVND (reference sequence). The CDR3 sequence is 12 residues long. Trimming shortened V by 11 bases and J by 5 bases, and 16 bases separated the two germline ends. The DNA for the CDR3 is TGTGCCTCCTCGGGATTTCGGAACGAGCAGTACTTC. Translation: CASSGFRNEQYF.

The chain combines TRBV5-1 with TRBJ1-4; 7 positions match TRBD1. V shed 0 bases and J 6 bases; nucleotides not matched to a gene: 5. From germline, CDR1 is SGHRS and CDR2 YFSETQ. CDR3 size: 15 residues. The CDR3 DNA sequence: TGCGCCAGCAGCTTGGGCAGGGGGGCTTATGAAAAACTGTTTTTT. Its translation is CASSLGRGAYEKLFF.

The chain has TRBV12-3 or TRBV12-4 and TRBJ2-3, with D perhaps TRBD1 or TRBD2 (5 bases each). The CDR3 has 12 amino acids. Between the trimmed V and J ends, which lost 6 bases and 14 bases, there was a span of 18 bases. The CDR3, as DNA: TGTGCCAGCAGGTTACTCCTGGGGGTTAGGTATTTT. It yields the protein CASRLLLGVRYF.

This clone was picked up one time. The V and J genes are TRBV19 and TRBJ1-1; D gene uncertain. The V end was cut by 9 bases, the J end by 5 bases, with 19 bases between. The germline V gene encodes CDR1 LNHDA and CDR2 SQIVND (reference sequence). This CDR3 has 14 amino acids. The CDR3 coding sequence is TGTGCCAGCGCCCCCGTGGGTAGCGGGACTGAAGCTTTCTTT. Translating it yields CASAPVGSGTEAFF.

The chain is built from TRBV29-1 and TRBJ2-1; the match to TRBD2 covers 14 bases. The CDR3 loop spans 14 amino acids. V was clipped by 4 bases and J by 9 bases; unmatched bases: 5. CDR1 and CDR2 (germline): SQVTM, ANQGSEA. CDR3 sequence reads: CSVGGTSGRGEQFF. The CDR3 region has the DNA TGCAGCGTTGGCGGGACTAGCGGGAGAGGTGAGCAGTTCTTC.

V is TRBV19 and J is TRBJ2-7; D is unclear. Germline V CDR1 and CDR2: LNHDA, SQIVND (reference sequence). The V gene lost 3 bases and the J gene lost 3 bases, with 12 bases spanning the gap. This CDR3 has 14 residues. The CDR3 is CASSITRRSYEQYF. In DNA, the CDR3 is TGTGCCAGTAGTATTACTCGACGCAGCTACGAGCAGTACTTC.

This clone is a singleton in its sample. J is TRBJ2-5 and V is TRBV9; possibly TRBD1 for D (5 bases). Trimming cost V 4 bases and J 2 bases, with 12 bases left between them. CDR3 length: 14 residues. Germline CDR1 SGDLS, CDR2 YYNGEE. The CDR3 nucleotides are TGTGCCAGCAGCCCGGACACGTTTCAAGAGACCCAGTACTTC. This translates into CASSPDTFQETQYF.

There are a few counts of this clone. The genes are TRBV28 and TRBJ1-2; the match to TRBD1 covers 8 bases. The V gene's germline CDR1 is MDHEN and CDR2 SYDVKM. The V segment lost 6 bases and the J segment 1 base; nucleotides outside the gene matches: 4. The CDR3 has 14 amino acids. CDR3 nucleotides: TGTGCCAGCAGGCGAACAGGGGGTAACTATGGCTACACCTTC. It yields the protein CASRRTGGNYGYTF.

V usage is TRBV9 and J usage is TRBJ2-1; D is uncertain. Trimming left V 0 bases short and J 0 bases short, with 7 bases between. Germline V gene data show CDR1 as SGDLS and CDR2 as YYNGEE. This CDR3 is built from 15 residues. The CDR3 DNA is TGTGCCAGCAGCGTAGCCTTGGGCTCCTACAATGAGCAGTTCTTC. The encoded protein is CASSVALGSYNEQFF.

V is TRBV24-1 and J is TRBJ2-3; no definite D call. The V end lost 6 bases, the J end lost 4 bases, and 10 bases lay between the germline ends. The germline V gene has CDR1 KGHDR and CDR2 SFDVKD. This CDR3 has 13 amino acids. The CDR3 is CATSNRRADTQYF. DNA of the CDR3: TGTGCCACCAGTAACAGAAGGGCAGATACGCAGTATTTT.

V gene TRBV5-4 combines with J gene TRBJ1-3, with D possibly being TRBD1 (6 bases). With 4 bases removed from V and 4 bases from J, the gap between germline ends came to 9 bases. CDR1 is SGHNT and CDR2 is YYREEE in the germline V gene (reference sequence). The CDR3 spans 13 residues. This CDR3 reads CASSNGQGNTIYF. For the CDR3, the DNA is TGTGCCAGCAGCAATGGACAGGGAAACACCATATATTTT.

V gene TRBV29-1 combines with J gene TRBJ1-5; 7 positions agree with TRBD1. Per germline, CDR1 SQVTM and CDR2 ANQGSEA. The CDR3 spans 13 residues. Germline trimming cut 5 bases from V and 2 bases from J; bases unmatched to any gene: 3. The CDR3 reads CSVSDRGNQPQHF. The CDR3 DNA is TGCAGCGTTTCCGACAGGGGCAATCAGCCCCAGCATTTT.